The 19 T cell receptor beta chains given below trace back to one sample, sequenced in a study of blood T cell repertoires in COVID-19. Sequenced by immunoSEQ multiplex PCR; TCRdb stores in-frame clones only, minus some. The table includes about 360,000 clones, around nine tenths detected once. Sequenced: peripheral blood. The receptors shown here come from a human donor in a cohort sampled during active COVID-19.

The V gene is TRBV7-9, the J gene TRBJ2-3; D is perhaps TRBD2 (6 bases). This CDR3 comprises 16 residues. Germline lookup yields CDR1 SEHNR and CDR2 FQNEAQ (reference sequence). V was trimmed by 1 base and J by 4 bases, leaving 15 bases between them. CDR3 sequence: CASSLVPSERADTQYF. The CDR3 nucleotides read TGTGCCAGCAGCTTAGTGCCTAGCGAGCGGGCAGATACGCAGTATTTT.

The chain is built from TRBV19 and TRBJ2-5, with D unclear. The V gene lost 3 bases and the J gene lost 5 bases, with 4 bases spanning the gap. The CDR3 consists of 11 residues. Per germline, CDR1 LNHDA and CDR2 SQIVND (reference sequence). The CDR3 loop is CASSMEETQYF. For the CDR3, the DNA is TGTGCCAGTAGTATGGAGGAGACCCAGTACTTC.

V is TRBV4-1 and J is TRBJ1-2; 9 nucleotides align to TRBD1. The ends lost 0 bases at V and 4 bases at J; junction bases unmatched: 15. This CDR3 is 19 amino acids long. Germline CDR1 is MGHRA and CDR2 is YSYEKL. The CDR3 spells CASSQDRIGDRVFSYGYTF. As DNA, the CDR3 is TGCGCCAGCAGCCAAGATCGGATTGGGGACAGGGTTTTTAGCTATGGCTACACCTTC.

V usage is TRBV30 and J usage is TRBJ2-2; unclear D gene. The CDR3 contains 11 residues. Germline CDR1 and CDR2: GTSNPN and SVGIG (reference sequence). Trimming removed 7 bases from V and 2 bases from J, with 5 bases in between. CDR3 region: CALKNTGELFF. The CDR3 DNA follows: TGTGCCTTAAAAAACACCGGGGAGCTGTTTTTT.

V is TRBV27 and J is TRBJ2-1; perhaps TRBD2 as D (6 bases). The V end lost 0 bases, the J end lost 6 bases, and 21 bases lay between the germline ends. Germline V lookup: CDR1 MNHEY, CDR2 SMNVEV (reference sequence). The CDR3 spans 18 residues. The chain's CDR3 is CASSLSGPLTGVGNEQFF. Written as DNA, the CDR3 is TGTGCCAGCAGTTTATCCGGACCTCTGACGGGAGTAGGCAATGAGCAGTTCTTC.

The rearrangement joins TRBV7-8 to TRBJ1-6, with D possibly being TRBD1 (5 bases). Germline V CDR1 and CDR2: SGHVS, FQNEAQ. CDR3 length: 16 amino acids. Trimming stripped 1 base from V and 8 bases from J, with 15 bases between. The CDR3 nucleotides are TGTGCCAGCAGCTTAGTCGTACCAGGGAGGCATTCACCCCTCCACTTT. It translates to CASSLVVPGRHSPLHF.

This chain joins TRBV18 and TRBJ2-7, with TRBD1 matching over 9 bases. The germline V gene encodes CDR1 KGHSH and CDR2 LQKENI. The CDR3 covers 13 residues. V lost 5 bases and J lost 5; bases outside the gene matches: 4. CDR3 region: CASSGQGRDEQYF. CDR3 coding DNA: TGTGCCAGCTCAGGACAGGGGCGCGACGAGCAGTACTTC.

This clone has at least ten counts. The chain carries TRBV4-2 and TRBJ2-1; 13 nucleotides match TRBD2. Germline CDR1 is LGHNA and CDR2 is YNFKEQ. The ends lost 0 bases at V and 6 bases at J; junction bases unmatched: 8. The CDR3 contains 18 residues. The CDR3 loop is CASSQERPGTSGVNEQFF. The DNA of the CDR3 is TGTGCCAGCAGCCAAGAAAGACCCGGGACTAGCGGGGTCAATGAGCAGTTCTTC.

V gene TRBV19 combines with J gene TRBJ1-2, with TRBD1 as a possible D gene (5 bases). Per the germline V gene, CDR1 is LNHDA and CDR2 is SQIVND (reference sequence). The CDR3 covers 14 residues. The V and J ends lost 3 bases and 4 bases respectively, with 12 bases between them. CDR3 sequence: CASSIEGRVYGYTF. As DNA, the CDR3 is TGTGCCAGTAGTATCGAGGGGAGGGTCTATGGCTACACCTTC.

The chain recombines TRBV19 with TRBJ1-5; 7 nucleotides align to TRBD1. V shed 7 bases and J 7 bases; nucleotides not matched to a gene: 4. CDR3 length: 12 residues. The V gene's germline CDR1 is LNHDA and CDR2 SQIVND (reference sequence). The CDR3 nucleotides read TGTGCCAGTAAAGACAGGGCCCAGCCCCAGCATTTT. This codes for CASKDRAQPQHF.

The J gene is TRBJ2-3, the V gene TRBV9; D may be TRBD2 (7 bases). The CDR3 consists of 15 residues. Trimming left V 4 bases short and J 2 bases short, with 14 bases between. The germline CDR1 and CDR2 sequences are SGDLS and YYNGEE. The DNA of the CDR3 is TGTGCCAGCAGCCCCCGGGGGGCCGACACAGATACGCAGTATTTT. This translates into CASSPRGADTDTQYF.

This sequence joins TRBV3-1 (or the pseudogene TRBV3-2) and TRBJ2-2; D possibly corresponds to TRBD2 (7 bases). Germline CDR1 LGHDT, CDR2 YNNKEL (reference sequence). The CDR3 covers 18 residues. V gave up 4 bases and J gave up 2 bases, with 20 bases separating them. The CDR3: CASSRDDGGGRNTGELFF. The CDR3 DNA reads TGTGCCAGCAGCCGAGACGACGGCGGGGGCCGAAACACCGGGGAGCTGTTTTTT.

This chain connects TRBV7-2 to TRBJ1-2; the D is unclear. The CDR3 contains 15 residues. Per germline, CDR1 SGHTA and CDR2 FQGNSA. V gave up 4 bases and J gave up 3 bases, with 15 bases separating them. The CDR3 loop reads CASSSLLGTYYGYTF. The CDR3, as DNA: TGTGCCAGCAGCTCTCTGCTGGGCACGTACTATGGCTACACCTTC.

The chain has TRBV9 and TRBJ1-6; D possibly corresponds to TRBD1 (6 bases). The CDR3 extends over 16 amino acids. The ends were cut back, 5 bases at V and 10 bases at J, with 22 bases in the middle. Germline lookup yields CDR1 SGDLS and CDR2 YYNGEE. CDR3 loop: CASRKDTGQGGSPLHF. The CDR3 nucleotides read TGTGCCAGCAGAAAAGACACAGGGCAGGGTGGCTCACCCCTCCACTTT.

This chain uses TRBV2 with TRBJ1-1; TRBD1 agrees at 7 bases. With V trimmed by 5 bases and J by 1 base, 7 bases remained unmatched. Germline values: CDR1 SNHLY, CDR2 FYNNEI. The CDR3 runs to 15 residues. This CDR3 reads CASSQRQGENTEAFF. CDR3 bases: TGTGCCAGCAGTCAGAGACAGGGCGAGAACACTGAAGCTTTCTTT.

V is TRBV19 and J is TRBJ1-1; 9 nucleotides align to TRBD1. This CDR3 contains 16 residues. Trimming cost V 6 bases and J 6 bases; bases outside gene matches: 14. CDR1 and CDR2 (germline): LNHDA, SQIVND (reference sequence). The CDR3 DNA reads TGTGCCAGTAGGGTACTCCGGGACAGGGATTATGCTGAAGCTTTCTTT. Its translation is CASRVLRDRDYAEAFF.

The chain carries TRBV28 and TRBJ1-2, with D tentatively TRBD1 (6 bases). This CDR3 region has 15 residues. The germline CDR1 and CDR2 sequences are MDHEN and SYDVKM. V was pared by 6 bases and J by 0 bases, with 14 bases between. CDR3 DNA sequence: TGTGCCAGCAGCGGGGGGAACAGGGCTAACTATGGCTACACCTTC. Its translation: CASSGGNRANYGYTF.

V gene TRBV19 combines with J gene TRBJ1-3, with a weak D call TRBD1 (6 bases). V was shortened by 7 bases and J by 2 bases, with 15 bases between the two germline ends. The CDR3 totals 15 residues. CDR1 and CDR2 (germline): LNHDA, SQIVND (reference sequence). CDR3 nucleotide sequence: TGTGCCAGTACCCGAACAGGGATCACTGGAAACACCATATATTTT. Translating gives CASTRTGITGNTIYF.

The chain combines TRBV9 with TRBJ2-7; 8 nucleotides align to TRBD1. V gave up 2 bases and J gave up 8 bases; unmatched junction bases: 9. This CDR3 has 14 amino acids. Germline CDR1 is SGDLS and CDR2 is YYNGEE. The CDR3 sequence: CASSVGQVHNQQYF. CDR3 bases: TGTGCCAGCAGCGTGGGACAGGTGCACAACCAGCAGTACTTC.